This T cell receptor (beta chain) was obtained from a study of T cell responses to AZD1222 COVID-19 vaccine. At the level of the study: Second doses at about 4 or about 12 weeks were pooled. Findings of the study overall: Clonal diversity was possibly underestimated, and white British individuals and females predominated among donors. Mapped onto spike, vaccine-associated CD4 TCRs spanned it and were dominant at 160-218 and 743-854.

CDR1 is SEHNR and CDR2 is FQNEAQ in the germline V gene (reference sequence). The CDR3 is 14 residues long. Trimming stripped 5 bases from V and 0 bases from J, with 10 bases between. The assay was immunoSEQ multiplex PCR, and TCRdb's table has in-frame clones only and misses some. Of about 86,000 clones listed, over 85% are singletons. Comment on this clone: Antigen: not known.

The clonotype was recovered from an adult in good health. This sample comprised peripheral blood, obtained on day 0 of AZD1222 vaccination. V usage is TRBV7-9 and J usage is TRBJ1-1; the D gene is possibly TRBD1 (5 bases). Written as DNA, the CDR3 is TGTGCCAGCAGCCCGGGGCCGGTGAACACTGAAGCTTTCTTT. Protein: CASSPGPVNTEAFF.